The clone carrying this T cell receptor (beta chain) occurred a few times. These data belong to a study of beta chain features in type 1 diabetes. Every bit of the isolated RNA underwent reverse transcription, so sequencing read expressed TCRB transcripts. Assay: immunoSEQ multiplex PCR; the TCRdb copy retains only in-frame clones and omits some. The repertoire includes 860,000 or so clones, roughly 15% of them detected once, and 0.02% to 0.025% sits in the top ten. The CDR3 runs 14 residues. Germline assignment: CDR1 MNHEY and CDR2 SMNVEV (reference sequence). Trimming stripped 2 bases from V and 4 bases from J, with 6 bases between.

The TCR originated in a woman between 18 and 29 years old in good health. The chain has TRBV27 and TRBJ2-6, with D tentatively TRBD1 (5 bases). Sequences were obtained from naive CD4+ T cells from blood. CDR3 loop: CASSLKGGANVLTF. The CDR3, as DNA: TGTGCCAGCAGTTTAAAGGGGGGGGCCAACGTCCTGACTTTC. The complete variable domain, with remaining parts taken from reference TRBV27 and TRBJ2-6, reads EAQVTQNPRYLITVTGKKLTVTCSQNMNHEYMSWYRQDPGLGLRQIYYSMNVEVTDKGDVPEGYKVSRKEKRNFPLILESPSPNQTSLYFCASSLKGGANVLTFGAGSRLTVL.